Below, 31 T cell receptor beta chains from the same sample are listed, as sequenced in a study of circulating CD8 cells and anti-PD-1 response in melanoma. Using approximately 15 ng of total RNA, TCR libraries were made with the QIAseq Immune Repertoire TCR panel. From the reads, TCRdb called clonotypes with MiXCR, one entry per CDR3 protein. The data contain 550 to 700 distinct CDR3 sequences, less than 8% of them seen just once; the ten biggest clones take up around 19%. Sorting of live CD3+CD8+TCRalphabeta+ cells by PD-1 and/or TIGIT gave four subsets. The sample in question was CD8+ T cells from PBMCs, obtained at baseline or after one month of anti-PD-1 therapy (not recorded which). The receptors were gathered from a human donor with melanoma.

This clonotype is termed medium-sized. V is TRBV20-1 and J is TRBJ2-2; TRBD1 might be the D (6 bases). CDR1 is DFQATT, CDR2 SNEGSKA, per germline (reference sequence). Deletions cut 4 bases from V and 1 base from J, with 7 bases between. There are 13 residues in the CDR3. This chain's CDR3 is CSAKDRNTGELFF. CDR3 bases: TGCAGTGCTAAGGACAGGAACACCGGGGAGCTGTTTTTT.

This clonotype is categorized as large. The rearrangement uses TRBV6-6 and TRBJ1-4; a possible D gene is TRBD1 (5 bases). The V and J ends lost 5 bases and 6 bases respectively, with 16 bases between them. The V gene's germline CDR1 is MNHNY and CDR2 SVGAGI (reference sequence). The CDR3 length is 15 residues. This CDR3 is CASSPTGGEDEKLFF. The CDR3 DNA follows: TGTGCCAGCAGTCCCACGGGGGGTGAGGATGAAAAACTGTTTTTT.

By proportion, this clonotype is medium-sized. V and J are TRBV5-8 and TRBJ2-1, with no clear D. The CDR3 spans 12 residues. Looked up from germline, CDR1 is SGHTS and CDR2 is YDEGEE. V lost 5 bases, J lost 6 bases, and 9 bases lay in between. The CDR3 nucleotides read TGTGCCAGCAGTCATCTAGGCAATGAGCAGTTCTTC. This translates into CASSHLGNEQFF.

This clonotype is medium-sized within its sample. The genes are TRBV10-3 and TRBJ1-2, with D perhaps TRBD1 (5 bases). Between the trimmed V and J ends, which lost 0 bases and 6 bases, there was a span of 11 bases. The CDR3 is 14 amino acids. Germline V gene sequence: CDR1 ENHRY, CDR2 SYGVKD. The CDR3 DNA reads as TGTGCCATCAGTGAGTCGCAGGGATTTGATGGCTACACCTTC. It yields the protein CAISESQGFDGYTF.

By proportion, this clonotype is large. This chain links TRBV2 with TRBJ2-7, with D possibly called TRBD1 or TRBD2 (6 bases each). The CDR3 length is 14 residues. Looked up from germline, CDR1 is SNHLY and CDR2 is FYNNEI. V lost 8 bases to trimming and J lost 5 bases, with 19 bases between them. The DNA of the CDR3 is TGTGCCAGCGGGCGGGACACCCTGACCAACGAGCAGTACTTC. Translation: CASGRDTLTNEQYF.

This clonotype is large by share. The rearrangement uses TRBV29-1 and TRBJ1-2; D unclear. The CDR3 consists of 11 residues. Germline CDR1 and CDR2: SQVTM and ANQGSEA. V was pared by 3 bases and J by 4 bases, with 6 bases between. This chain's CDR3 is CSVDRAYGYTF. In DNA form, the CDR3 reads TGCAGCGTTGACCGGGCCTATGGCTACACCTTC.

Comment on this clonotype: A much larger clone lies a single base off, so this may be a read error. This CDR3 reads CANSQRLGSLYEQYF. CDR3 DNA: TGTGCCAACAGCCAAAGACTAGGATCCCTCTACGAGCAGTACTTC. The chain uses TRBV27 and TRBJ2-7; possible D gene TRBD2, 6 bases. V lost 10 bases and J 3 bases, leaving 22 bases between the germline ends. Germline V gene data show CDR1 as MNHEY and CDR2 as SMNVEV (reference sequence). This CDR3 has 15 amino acids.

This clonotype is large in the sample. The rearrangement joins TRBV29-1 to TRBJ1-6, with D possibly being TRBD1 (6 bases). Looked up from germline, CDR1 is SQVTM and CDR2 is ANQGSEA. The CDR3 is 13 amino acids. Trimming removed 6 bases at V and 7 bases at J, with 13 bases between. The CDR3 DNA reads TGCAGCGTGACAGAAACAGGGAATTCACCCCTCCACTTT. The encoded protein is CSVTETGNSPLHF.

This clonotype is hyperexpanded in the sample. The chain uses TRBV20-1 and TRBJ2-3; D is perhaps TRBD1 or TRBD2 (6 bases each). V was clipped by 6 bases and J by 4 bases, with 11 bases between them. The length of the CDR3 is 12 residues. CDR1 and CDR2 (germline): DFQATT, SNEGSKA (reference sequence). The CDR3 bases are TGCAGTGCCGGAGGGGGAGCAGATACGCAGTATTTT. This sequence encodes CSAGGGADTQYF.

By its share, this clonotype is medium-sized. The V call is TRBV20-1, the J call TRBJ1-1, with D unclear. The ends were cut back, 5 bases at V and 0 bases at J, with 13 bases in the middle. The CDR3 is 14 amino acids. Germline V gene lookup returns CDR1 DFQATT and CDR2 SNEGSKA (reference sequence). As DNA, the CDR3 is TGCAGTGCTCCCAATCGGGTAATGAACACTGAAGCTTTCTTT. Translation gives CSAPNRVMNTEAFF.

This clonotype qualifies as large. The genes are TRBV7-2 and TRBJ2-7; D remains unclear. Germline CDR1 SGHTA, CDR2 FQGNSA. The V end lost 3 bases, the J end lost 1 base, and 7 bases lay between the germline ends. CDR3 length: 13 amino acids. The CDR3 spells CASSFAGSYEQYF. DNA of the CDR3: TGTGCCAGCAGCTTTGCCGGATCCTACGAGCAGTACTTC. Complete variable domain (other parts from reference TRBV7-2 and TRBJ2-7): GAGVSQSPSNKVTEKGKDVELRCDPISGHTALYWYRQSLGQGLEFLIYFQGNSAPDKSGLPSDRFSAERTGGSVSTLTIQRTQQEDSAVYLCASSFAGSYEQYFGPGTRLTVT.

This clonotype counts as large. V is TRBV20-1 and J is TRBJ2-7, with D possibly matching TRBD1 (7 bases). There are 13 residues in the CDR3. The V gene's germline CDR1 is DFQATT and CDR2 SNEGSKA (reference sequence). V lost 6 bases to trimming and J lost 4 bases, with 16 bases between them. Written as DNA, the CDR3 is TGCAGTGCCCCGGAGGGGGCCTTGTACGAGCAGTACTTC. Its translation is CSAPEGALYEQYF.

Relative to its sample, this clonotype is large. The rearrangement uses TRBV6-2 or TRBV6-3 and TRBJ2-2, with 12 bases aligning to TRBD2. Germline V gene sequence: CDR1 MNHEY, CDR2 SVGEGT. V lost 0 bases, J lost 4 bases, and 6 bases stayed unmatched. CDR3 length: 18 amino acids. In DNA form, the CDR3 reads TGTGCCAGCAGTTACTCTGCTAGCGGGGGGGCCAGCACCGGGGAGCTGTTTTTT. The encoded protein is CASSYSASGGASTGELFF.

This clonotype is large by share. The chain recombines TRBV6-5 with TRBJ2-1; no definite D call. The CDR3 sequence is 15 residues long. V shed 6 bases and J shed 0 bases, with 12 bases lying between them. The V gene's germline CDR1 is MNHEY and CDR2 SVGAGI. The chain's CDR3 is CASSPSVGSYNEQFF. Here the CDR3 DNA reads TGTGCCAGCAGCCCAAGCGTTGGCTCCTACAATGAGCAGTTCTTC.

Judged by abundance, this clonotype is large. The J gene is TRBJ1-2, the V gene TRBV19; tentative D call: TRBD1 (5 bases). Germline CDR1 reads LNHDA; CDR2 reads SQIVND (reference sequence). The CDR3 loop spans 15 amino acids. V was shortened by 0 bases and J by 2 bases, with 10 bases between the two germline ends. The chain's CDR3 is CASSIDWGSNYGYTF. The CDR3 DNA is TGTGCCAGTAGTATAGATTGGGGGTCCAACTATGGCTACACCTTC.

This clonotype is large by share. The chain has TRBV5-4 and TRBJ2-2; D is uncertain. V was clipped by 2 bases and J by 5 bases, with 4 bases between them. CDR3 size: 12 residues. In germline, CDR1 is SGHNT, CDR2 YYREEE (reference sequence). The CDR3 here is CASSFGTGELFF. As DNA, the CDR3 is TGTGCCAGCAGCTTTGGGACCGGGGAGCTGTTTTTT.

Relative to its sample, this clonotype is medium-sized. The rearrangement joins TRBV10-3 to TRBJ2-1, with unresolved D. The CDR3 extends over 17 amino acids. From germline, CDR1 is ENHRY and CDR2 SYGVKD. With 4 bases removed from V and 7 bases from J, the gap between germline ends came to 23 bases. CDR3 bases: TGTGCCATCAGTGGAATAGGTAGGGAATGGATTTGGAATGAGCAGTTCTTC. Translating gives CAISGIGREWIWNEQFF.

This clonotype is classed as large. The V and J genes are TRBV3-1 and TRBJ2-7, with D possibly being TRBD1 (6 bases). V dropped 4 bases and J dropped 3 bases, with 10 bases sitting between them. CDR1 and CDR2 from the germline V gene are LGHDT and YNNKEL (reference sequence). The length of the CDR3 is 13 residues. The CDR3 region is CASSRDTGYEQYF. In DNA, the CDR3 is TGTGCCAGCAGCCGGGACACTGGCTACGAGCAGTACTTC.

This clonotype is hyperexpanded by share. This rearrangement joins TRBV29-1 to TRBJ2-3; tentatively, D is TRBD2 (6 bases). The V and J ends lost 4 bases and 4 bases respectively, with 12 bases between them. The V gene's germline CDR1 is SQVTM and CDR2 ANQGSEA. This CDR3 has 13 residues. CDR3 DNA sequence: TGCAGCGTTGGGAGGGAGAGGTCAGATACGCAGTATTTT. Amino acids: CSVGRERSDTQYF.

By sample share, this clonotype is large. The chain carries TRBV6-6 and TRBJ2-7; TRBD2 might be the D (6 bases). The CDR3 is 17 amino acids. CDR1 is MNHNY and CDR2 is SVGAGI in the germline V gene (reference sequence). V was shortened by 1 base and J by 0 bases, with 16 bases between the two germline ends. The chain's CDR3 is CASSYLRGGLVSYEQYF. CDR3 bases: TGTGCCAGCAGTTACTTGCGGGGCGGACTGGTCTCCTACGAGCAGTACTTC.

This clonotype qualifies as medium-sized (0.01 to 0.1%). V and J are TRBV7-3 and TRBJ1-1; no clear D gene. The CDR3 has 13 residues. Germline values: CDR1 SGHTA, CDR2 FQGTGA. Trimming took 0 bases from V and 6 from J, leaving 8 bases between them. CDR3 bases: TGTGCCAGCAGCTTAACAGGCGATGCTGAAGCTTTCTTT. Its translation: CASSLTGDAEAFF.

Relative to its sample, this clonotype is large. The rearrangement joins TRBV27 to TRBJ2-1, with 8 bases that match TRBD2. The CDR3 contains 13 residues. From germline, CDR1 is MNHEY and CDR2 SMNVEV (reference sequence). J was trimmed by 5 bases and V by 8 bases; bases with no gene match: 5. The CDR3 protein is CASALGGDNEQFF. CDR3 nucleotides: TGTGCCAGCGCCCTCGGGGGGGACAATGAGCAGTTCTTC.

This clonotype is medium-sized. The CDR3 is CSASTRDGWNNEQFF. In nucleotides, the CDR3 is TGCAGTGCTAGCACCCGGGACGGATGGAACAATGAGCAGTTCTTC. V gene TRBV20-1 combines with J gene TRBJ2-1; the D call may be TRBD1 or TRBD2 (5 bases each). CDR1 is DFQATT and CDR2 is SNEGSKA in the germline V gene (reference sequence). The V end lost 3 bases, the J end lost 5 bases, and 17 bases lay between the germline ends. The CDR3 is 15 residues long.

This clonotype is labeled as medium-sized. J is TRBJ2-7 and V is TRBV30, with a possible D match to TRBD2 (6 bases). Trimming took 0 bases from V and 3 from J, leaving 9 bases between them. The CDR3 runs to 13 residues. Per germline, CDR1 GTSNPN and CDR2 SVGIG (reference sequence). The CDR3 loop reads CAWSVNGGYEQYF. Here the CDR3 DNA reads TGTGCCTGGAGTGTAAACGGGGGCTACGAGCAGTACTTC. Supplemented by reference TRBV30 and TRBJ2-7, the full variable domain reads SQTIHQWPATLVQPVGSPLSLECTVEGTSNPNLYWYRQAAGRGLQLLFYSVGIGQISSEVPQNLSASRPQDRQFILSSKKLLLSDSGFYLCAWSVNGGYEQYFGPGTRLTVT.

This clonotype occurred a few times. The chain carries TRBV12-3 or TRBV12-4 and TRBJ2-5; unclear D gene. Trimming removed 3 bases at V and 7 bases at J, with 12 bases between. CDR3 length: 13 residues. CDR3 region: CASSFLGRATQYF. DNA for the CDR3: TGTGCCAGCAGTTTCTTGGGAAGGGCGACCCAGTACTTC.

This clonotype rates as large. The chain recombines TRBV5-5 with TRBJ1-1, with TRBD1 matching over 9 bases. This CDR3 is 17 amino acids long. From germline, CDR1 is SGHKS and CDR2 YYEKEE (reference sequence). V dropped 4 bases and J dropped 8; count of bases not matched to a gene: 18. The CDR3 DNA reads TGTGCCAGCAGCCACGGAACCGGGACAGGGAAGTCGACGGAAGCTTTCTTT. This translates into CASSHGTGTGKSTEAFF.

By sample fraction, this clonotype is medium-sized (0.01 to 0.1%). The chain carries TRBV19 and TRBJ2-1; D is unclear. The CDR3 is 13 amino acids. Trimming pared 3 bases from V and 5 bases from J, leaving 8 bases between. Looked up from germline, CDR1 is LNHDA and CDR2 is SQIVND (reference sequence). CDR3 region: CASSINLHNEQFF. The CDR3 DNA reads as TGTGCCAGTAGTATCAACCTTCACAATGAGCAGTTCTTC.

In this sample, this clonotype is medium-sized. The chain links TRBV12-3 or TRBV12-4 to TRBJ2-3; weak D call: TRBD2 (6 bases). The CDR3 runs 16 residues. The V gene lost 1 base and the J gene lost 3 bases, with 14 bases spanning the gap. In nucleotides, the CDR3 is TGTGCCAGCAGTTTAGTCGCGGGGTCGTGGACAGATACGCAGTATTTT. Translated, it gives CASSLVAGSWTDTQYF.

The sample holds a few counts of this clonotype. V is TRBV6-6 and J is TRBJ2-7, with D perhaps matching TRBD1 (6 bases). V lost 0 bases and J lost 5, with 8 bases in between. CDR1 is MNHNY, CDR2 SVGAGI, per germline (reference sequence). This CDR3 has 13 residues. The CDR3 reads CASSYSQGHEQYF. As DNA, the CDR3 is TGTGCCAGCAGTTACTCTCAGGGGCACGAGCAGTACTTC.

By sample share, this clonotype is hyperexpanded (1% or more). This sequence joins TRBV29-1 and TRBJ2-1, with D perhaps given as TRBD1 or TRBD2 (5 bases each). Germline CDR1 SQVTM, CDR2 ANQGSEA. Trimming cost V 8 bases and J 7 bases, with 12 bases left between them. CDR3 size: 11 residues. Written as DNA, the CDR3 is TGCAGCCTGAAATGGGGGAATGAGCAGTTCTTC. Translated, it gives CSLKWGNEQFF.

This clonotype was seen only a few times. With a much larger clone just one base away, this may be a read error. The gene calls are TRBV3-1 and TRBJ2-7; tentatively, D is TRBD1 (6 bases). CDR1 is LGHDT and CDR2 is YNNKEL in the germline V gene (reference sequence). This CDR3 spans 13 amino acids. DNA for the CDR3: TGTGCCAGCAGCCGGGACACTGGCTACGGGCAGTACTTC. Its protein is CASSRDTGYGQYF.